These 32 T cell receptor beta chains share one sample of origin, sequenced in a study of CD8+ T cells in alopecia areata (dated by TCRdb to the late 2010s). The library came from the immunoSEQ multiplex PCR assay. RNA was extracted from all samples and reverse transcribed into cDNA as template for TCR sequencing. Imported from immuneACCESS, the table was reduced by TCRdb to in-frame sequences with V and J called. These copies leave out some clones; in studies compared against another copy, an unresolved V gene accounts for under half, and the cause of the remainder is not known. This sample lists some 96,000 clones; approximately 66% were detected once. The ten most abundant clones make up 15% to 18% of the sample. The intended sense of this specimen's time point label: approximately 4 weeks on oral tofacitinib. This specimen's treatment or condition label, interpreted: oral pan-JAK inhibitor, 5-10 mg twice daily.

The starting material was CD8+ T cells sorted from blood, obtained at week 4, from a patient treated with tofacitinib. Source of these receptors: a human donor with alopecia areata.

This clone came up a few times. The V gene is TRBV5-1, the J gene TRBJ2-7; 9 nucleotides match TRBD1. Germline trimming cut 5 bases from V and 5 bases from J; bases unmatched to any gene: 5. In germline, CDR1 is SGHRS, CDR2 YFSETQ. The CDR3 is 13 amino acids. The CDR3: CASRTGQGHEQYF. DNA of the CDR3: TGCGCCAGCAGAACCGGACAGGGGCACGAGCAGTACTTC. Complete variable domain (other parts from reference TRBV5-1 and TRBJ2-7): KAGVTQTPRYLIKTRGQQVTLSCSPISGHRSVSWYQQTPGQGLQFLFEYFSETQRNKGNFPGRFSGRQFSNSRSEMNVSTLELGDSALYLCASRTGQGHEQYFGPGTRLTVT.

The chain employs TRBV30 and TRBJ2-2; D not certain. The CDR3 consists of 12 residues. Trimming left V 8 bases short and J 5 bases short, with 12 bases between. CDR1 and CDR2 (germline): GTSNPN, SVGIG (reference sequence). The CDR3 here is CAGGWGTGELFF. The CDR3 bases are TGTGCCGGTGGTTGGGGAACCGGGGAGCTGTTTTTT.

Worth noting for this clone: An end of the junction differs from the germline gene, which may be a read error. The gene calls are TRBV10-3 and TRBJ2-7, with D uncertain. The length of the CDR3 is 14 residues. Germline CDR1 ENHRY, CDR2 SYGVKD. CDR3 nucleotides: TGTGCCATCAGTGACCCCGGGTCCTCCGACGAGCAGTACTTC. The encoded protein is CAISDPGSSDEQYF.

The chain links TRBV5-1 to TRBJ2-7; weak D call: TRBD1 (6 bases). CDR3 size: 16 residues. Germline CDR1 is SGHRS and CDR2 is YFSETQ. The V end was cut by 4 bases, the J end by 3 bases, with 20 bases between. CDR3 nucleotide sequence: TGCGCCAGCAGCCCTGGGGGCCCTCAACAAGGCTACGAGCAGTACTTC. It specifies CASSPGGPQQGYEQYF.

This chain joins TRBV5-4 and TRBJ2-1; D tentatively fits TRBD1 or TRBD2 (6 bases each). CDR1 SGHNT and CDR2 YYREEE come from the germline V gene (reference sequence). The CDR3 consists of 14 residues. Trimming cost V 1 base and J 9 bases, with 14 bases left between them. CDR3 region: CASSLRGQPSEQFF. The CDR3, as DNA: TGTGCCAGCAGCTTGCGGGGGCAACCGTCTGAGCAGTTCTTC.

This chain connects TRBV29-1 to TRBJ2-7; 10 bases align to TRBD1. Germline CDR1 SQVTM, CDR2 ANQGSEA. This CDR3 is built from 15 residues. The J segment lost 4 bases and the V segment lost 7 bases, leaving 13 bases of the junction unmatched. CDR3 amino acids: CSATSGTGETYEQYF. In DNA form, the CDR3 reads TGCAGCGCGACTTCTGGGACAGGGGAGACTTACGAGCAGTACTTC.

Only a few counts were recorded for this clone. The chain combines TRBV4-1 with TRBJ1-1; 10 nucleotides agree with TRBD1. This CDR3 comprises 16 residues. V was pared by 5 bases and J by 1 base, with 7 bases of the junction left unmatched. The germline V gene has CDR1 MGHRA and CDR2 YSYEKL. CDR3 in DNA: TGCGCCAGCAGCTCCCGACAGGGGGCCGGGAACACTGAAGCTTTCTTT. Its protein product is CASSSRQGAGNTEAFF.

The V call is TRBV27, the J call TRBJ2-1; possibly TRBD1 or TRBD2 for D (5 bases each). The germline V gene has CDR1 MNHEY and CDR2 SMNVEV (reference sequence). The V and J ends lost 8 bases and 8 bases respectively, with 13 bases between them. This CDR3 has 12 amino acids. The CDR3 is CASALSGHEQFF. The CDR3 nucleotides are TGTGCCAGCGCACTTTCGGGACATGAGCAGTTCTTC.

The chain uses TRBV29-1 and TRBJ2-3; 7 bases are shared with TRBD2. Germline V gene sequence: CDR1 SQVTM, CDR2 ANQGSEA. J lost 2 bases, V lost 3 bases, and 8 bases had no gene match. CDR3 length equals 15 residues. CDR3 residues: CSVEGGEWFTDTQYF. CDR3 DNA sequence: TGCAGCGTTGAGGGGGGGGAGTGGTTCACAGATACGCAGTATTTT.

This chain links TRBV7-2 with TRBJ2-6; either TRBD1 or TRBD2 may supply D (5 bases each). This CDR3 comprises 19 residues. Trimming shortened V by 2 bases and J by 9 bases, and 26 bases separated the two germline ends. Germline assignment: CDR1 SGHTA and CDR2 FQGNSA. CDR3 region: CASSLLLAVLEGMDNVLTF. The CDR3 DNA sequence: TGTGCCAGCAGCTTACTGCTCGCAGTACTCGAGGGGATGGACAACGTCCTGACTTTC. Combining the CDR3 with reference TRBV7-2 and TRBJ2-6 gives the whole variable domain GAGVSQSPSNKVTEKGKDVELRCDPISGHTALYWYRQSLGQGLEFLIYFQGNSAPDKSGLPSDRFSAERTGGSVSTLTIQRTQQEDSAVYLCASSLLLAVLEGMDNVLTFGAGSRLTVL.

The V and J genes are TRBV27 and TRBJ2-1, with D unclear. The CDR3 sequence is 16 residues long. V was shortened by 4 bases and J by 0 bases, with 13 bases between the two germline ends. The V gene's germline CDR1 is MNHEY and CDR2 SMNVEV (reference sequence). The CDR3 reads CASSWIPPSSYNEQFF. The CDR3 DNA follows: TGTGCCAGCAGTTGGATACCTCCGAGCTCCTACAATGAGCAGTTCTTC.

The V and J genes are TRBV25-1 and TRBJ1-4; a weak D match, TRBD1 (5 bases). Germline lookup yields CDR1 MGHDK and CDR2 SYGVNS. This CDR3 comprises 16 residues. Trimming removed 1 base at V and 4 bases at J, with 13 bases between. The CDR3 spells CASSESVGGFNEKLFF. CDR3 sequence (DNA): TGTGCCAGCAGTGAATCAGTCGGGGGGTTTAATGAAAAACTGTTTTTT. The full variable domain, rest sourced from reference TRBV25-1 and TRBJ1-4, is EADIYQTPRYLVIGTGKKITLECSQTMGHDKMYWYQQDPGMELHLIHYSYGVNSTEKGDLSSESTVSRIRTEHFPLTLESARPSHTSQYLCASSESVGGFNEKLFFGSGTQLSVL.

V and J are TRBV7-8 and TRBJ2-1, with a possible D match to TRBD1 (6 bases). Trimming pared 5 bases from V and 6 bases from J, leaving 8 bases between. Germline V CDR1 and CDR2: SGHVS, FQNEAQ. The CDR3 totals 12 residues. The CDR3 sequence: CASSEQGNEQFF. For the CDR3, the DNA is TGTGCCAGCAGCGAACAGGGCAATGAGCAGTTCTTC.

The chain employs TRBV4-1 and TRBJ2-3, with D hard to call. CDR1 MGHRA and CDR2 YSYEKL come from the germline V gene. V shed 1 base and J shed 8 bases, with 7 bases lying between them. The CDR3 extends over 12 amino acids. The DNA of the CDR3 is TGCGCCAGCAGCCAAGTGGACGGTACGCAGTATTTT. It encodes CASSQVDGTQYF.

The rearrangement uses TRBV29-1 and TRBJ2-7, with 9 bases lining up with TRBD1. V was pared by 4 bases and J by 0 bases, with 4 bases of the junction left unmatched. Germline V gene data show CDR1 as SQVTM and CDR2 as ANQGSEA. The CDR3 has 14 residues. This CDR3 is CSVVGQGTSYEQYF. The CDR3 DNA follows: TGCAGCGTTGTAGGACAGGGGACCTCCTACGAGCAGTACTTC.

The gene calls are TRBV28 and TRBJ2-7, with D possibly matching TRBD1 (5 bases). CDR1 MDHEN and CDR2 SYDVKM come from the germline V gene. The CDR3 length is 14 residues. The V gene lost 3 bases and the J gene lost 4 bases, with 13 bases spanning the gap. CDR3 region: CASSLGRARYEQYF. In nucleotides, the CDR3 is TGTGCCAGCAGTTTGGGCAGGGCTCGGTACGAGCAGTACTTC.

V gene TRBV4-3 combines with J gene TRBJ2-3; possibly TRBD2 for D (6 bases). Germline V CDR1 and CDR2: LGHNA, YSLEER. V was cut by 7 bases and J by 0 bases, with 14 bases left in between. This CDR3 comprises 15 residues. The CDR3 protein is CASTPWRGSTDTQYF. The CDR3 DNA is TGCGCCAGCACGCCCTGGCGGGGAAGCACAGATACGCAGTATTTT.

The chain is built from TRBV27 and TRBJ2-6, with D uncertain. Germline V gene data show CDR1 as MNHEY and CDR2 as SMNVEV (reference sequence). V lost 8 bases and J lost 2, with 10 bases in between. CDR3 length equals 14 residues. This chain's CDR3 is CASGPATGANVLTF. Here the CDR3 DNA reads TGTGCCAGCGGACCCGCAACTGGGGCCAACGTCCTGACTTTC.

The CDR3 sequence: CASSQDTRGHEQYF. For the CDR3, the DNA is TGCGCCAGCAGCCAAGACACAAGGGGCCACGAGCAGTACTTC. V is TRBV4-3 and J is TRBJ2-7; possibly TRBD1 for D (5 bases). The CDR3 is 14 amino acids. V was cut by 0 bases and J by 5 bases, with 11 bases left in between. Germline V gene lookup returns CDR1 LGHNA and CDR2 YSLEER.

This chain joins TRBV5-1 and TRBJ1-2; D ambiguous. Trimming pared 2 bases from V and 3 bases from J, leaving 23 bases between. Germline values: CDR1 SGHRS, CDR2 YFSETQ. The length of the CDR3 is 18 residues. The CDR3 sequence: CASSLSPRQVWSDYGYTF. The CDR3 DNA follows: TGCGCCAGCAGCTTAAGCCCCAGGCAGGTTTGGTCTGACTATGGCTACACCTTC.

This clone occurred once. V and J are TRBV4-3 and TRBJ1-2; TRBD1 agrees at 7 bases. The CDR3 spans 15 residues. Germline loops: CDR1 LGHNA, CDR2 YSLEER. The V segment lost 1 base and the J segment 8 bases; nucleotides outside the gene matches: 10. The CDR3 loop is CASSQARGMLGGYTF. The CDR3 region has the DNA TGCGCCAGCAGCCAAGCCAGGGGGATGCTCGGGGGCTACACCTTC.

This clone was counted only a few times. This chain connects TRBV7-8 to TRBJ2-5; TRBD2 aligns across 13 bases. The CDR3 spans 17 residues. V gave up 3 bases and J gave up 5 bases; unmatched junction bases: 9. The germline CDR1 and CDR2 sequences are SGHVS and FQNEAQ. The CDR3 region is CASSFRTSGGPWETQYF. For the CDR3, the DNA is TGTGCCAGCAGCTTCCGGACTAGCGGGGGCCCGTGGGAGACCCAGTACTTC.

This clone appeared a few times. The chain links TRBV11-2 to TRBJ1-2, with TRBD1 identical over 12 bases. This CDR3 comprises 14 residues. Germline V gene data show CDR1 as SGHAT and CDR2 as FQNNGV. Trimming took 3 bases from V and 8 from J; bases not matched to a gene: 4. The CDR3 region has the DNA TGTGCCAGCAGCTTCGGGACAGGGGGCGAGGGCTACACCTTC. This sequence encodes CASSFGTGGEGYTF.

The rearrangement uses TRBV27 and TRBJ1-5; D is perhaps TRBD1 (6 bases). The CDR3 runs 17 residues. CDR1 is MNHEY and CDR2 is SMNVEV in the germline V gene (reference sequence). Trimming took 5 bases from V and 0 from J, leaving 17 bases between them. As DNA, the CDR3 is TGTGCCAGCAGTGCACGACCACCACAGGGTAGCAATCAGCCCCAGCATTTT. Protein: CASSARPPQGSNQPQHF.

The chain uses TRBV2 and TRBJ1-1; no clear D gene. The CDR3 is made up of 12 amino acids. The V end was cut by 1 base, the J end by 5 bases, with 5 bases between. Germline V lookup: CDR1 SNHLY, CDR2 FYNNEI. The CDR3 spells CASSEDRTEAFF. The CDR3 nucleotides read TGTGCCAGCAGTGAAGACAGAACTGAAGCTTTCTTT.

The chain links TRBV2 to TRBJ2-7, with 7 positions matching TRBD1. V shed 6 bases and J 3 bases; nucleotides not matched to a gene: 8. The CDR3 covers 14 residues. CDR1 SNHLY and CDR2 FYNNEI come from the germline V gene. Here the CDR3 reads CASSIMTGYYEQYF. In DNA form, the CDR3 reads TGTGCCAGCAGCATAATGACAGGGTACTACGAGCAGTACTTC. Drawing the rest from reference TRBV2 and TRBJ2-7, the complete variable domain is EPEVTQTPSHQVTQMGQEVILRCVPISNHLYFYWYRQILGQKVEFLVSFYNNEISEKSEIFDDQFSVERPDGSNFTLKIRSTKLEDSAMYFCASSIMTGYYEQYFGPGTRLTVT.

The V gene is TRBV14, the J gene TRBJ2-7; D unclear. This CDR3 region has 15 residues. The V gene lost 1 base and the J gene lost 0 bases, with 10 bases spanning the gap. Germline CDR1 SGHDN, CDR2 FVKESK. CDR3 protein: CASSQGHAASYEQYF. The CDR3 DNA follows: TGTGCCAGCAGCCAAGGACATGCAGCCTCCTACGAGCAGTACTTC. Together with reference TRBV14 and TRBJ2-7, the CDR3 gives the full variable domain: EAGVTQFPSHSVIEKGQTVTLRCDPISGHDNLYWYRRVMGKEIKFLLHFVKESKQDESGMPNNRFLAERTGGTYSTLKVQPAELEDSGVYFCASSQGHAASYEQYFGPGTRLTVT.

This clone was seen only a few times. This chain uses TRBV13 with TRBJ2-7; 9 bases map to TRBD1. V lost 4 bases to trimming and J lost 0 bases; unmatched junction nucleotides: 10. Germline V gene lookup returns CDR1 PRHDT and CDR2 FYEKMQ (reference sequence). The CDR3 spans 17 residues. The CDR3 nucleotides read TGTGCCAGCAGCTCAGGAACAGGGGGCCCGAGCTCCTACGAGCAGTACTTC. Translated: CASSSGTGGPSSYEQYF.

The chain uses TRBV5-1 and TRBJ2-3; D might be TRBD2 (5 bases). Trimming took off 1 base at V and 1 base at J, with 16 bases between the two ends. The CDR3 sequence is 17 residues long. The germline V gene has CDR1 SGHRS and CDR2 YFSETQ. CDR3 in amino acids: CASSLTRKSSRTDTQYF. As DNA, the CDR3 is TGCGCCAGCAGCTTGACTAGGAAGAGTTCGCGCACAGATACGCAGTATTTT.

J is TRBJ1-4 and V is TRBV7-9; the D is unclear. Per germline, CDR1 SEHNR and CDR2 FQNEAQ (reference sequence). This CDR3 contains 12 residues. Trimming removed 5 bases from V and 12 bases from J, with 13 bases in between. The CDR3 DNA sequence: TGTGCCAGCAGCAGACAATTGGAGGAACTGTTTTTT. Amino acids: CASSRQLEELFF.

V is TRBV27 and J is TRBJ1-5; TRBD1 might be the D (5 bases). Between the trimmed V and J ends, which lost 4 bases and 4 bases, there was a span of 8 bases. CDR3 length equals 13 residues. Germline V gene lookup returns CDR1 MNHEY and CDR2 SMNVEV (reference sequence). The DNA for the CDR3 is TGTGCCAGCAGTTATCAGGGAAATCAGCCCCAGCATTTT. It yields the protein CASSYQGNQPQHF.

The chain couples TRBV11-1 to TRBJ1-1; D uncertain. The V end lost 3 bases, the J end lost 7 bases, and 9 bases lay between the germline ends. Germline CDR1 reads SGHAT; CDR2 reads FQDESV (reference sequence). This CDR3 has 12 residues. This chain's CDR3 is CASSFGRDEAFF. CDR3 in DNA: TGTGCCAGCAGCTTCGGCCGGGATGAAGCTTTCTTT.